The rows below give T cell receptor beta chains drawn from one sample of a study of tumor-infiltrating lymphocytes in primary liver carcinoma. TCRdb ran MiXCR on the multiplex PCR reads and lists one entry per CDR3 protein. The sample consists of 190,000 or so distinct CDR3 sequences, approximately 65% of them appearing once. The sample taken for sequencing was peripheral blood. These receptors came from a woman aged 55-69 years with primary liver carcinoma and hepatitis B virus infection. The CDR3 runs from the conserved cysteine through the conserved F or W. The D gene is left open where the match is weak. Only some rows state a clone size, as once, few, many or a class for expanded clones.

V gene,D gene,clone size,J gene,CDR3 DNA,CDR3 protein
TRBV29-1,.,many,TRBJ2-5,TGCAGCGTCGACAGCCGATCCGGGGAGACCCAGTACTTC,CSVDSRSGETQYF
TRBV28,TRBD1,many,TRBJ1-2,TGTGCCAGCCAACCGGGACAGACAAACTATGGCTACACCTTC,CASQPGQTNYGYTF
TRBV11-2,.,many,TRBJ2-1,TGTGCCAGCAGCTTAGAACTAAATTACAATGAGCAGTTCTTC,CASSLELNYNEQFF
TRBV6-6,.,.,TRBJ2-1,TGTGCCAGCAGTTTTCCCTACAATGAGCAGTTCTTC,CASSFPYNEQFF
TRBV12-3/TRBV12-4,TRBD1,.,TRBJ1-4,TGTGCCAGCAGTTCAAACAGGGGTCGTAATGAAAAACTGTTTTTT,CASSSNRGRNEKLFF
TRBV11-2,TRBD2,.,TRBJ2-7,TGTGCCAGCAGCTCTCCGCTAGGCGGGAGGTACGAGCAATGCTTC,CASSSPLGGRYEQCF
TRBV11-2,.,.,TRBJ2-3,TGTGCCAGCAGCTTAGTGTGGGGGAGCACAGATACGCAGTATTTT,CASSLVWGSTDTQYF
TRBV11-1,.,.,TRBJ2-7,TGTGCCAGCTGCTTAGGGGCTCAAACCTACGAGCAGTACTTC,CASCLGAQTYEQYF
TRBV5-1,.,few,TRBJ2-1,TGCGCCAGCAGCTTGAGGGAAAGGACAGTATCTAATGAGCAGTTCTTC,CASSLRERTVSNEQFF
TRBV11-1,.,.,TRBJ2-7,TGTGCCAGCAGCCCCGGCGGACATGGGGCCTACGAGAAGTACTTC,CASSPGGHGAYEKYF
TRBV30,.,once,TRBJ2-7,TGTGCCTGGTGTGACCCTCACGGCGCGCAGTACTTC,CAWCDPHGAQYF
TRBV11-1,.,.,TRBJ1-1,TGTGCCAGCGGCTCTGACAAGGCAGGTGAAGCTTTCTTT,CASGSDKAGEAFF
TRBV11-2,.,once,TRBJ2-7,TGTGCCAGCAGCGACTCGGGTCAGATCGTCGCTTACGAGCAGTACTTC,CASSDSGQIVAYEQYF
TRBV11-1,.,.,TRBJ2-7,TGTACCAGCAGTTTAGGGGGACTCCTAAAGGGGGAGCAGTACTTC,CTSSLGGLLKGEQYF
TRBV20-1,TRBD1,few,TRBJ2-7,TGCAGTGCTCAGGGACAGGGGGCCTACGAGCAGTACTTC,CSAQGQGAYEQYF
TRBV5-1,.,few,TRBJ2-4,TGCGCCAGCAGCTTGGTACCCGGGACCTGGGCCAAAAACATTCAGTACTTC,CASSLVPGTWAKNIQYF
TRBV11-2,.,.,TRBJ2-1,TGTGCCAACAGTTTAGTTCCAGGGTCCTATAATGAGCAGTTCTTC,CANSLVPGSYNEQFF
TRBV7-8,TRBD1,.,TRBJ2-7,TGTGCCAGCAGCAAGGACAGGGGCTCTTACGAGCAGTACTTC,CASSKDRGSYEQYF
TRBV30,TRBD1,many,TRBJ2-5,TGTGCCTGGAGCCCCGGGACAGCGCAAGAGACCCAGTACTTC,CAWSPGTAQETQYF
TRBV29-1,.,.,TRBJ2-2,TGCAGCGTTGCGGACACCGGGGAGCTGTTTTTT,CSVADTGELFF
TRBV28,.,.,TRBJ1-1,TGTGCCAGCAGTTCAACCGGGCTCAGGGAGTGTGAAGCTTTCTTT,CASSSTGLRECEAFF
TRBV29-1,.,once,TRBJ1-2,TGCAGCACCCCCTCGACCACTAACCATGGCTACGCCTTC,CSTPSTTNHGYAF
TRBV11-3,TRBD2,.,TRBJ2-3,TGTGCCAGCAACTTGGGGACTAGCGGGAGCACAGATACGCACTATTTT,CASNLGTSGSTDTHYF
TRBV6-1,TRBD1,many,TRBJ2-1,TGTGCCAGCAGTGTCCGGGACAGGGGGATCTATGAGCAGTTCTTC,CASSVRDRGIYEQFF